The 4 T cell receptor beta chains below were found in one sample sequenced in a study of a mutant IDH1 vaccine in newly diagnosed glioma. These receptors' targets are unknown. Time point meaning: week 11, during vaccination. Vaccinated patients received 300 ug of mutant IDH1 20-mer peptide per dose, with topical imiquimod. Assay: immunoSEQ multiplex PCR; the TCRdb copy retains only in-frame clones and omits some. The sample lists 120,000 or so clones; around 77% were seen once. The material was PBMCs, obtained from a glioma patient whose treatment included an IDH1 peptide vaccine. These receptors all stem from a man in his forties with glioma.

This rearrangement joins TRBV9 to TRBJ2-3; 8 nucleotides match TRBD2. The germline V gene encodes CDR1 SGDLS and CDR2 YYNGEE. The CDR3 contains 16 residues. V gave up 0 bases and J gave up 4 bases; unmatched junction bases: 7. DNA of the CDR3: TGTGCCAGCAGCGTAGGCTTTAGCGGGACCCCAGATACGCAGTATTTT. The encoded protein is CASSVGFSGTPDTQYF. The variable domain in full, with the rest retrieved from reference TRBV9 and TRBJ2-3, is DSGVTQTPKHLITATGQRVTLRCSPRSGDLSVYWYQQSLDQGLQFLIQYYNGEERAKGNILERFSAQQFPDLHSELNLSSLELGDSALYFCASSVGFSGTPDTQYFGPGTRLTVL.

The chain is built from TRBV5-6 and TRBJ2-5; D is possibly TRBD2 (5 bases). Deletions cut 2 bases from V and 5 bases from J, with 10 bases between. The CDR3 has 13 residues. Germline CDR1 is SGHDT and CDR2 is YYEEEE. The CDR3 reads CASSLVGVETQYF. CDR3 sequence (DNA): TGTGCCAGCAGCTTAGTGGGAGTGGAGACCCAGTACTTC.

CDR3 protein: CASRAGAGSNEKLFF. The CDR3 nucleotides are TGTGCCAGCAGGGCTGGTGCAGGGAGTAATGAAAAACTGTTTTTT. The chain couples TRBV9 to TRBJ1-4; D might be TRBD1 (5 bases). Germline CDR1 is SGDLS and CDR2 is YYNGEE. Trimming pared 5 bases from V and 4 bases from J, leaving 15 bases between. CDR3 length: 15 residues. The full variable domain, completed using reference TRBV9 and TRBJ1-4, is DSGVTQTPKHLITATGQRVTLRCSPRSGDLSVYWYQQSLDQGLQFLIQYYNGEERAKGNILERFSAQQFPDLHSELNLSSLELGDSALYFCASRAGAGSNEKLFFGSGTQLSVL.

CDR3 loop: CASSFGLADINEQFF. In nucleotides, the CDR3 is TGTGCCAGCAGCTTCGGCCTAGCTGATATCAATGAGCAGTTCTTC. The J gene is TRBJ2-1, the V gene TRBV5-4; D perhaps matches TRBD2 (5 bases). The CDR3 is 15 amino acids. Trimming shortened V by 2 bases and J by 6 bases, and 15 bases separated the two germline ends. Germline-derived CDR1 and CDR2 are SGHNT and YYREEE (reference sequence).